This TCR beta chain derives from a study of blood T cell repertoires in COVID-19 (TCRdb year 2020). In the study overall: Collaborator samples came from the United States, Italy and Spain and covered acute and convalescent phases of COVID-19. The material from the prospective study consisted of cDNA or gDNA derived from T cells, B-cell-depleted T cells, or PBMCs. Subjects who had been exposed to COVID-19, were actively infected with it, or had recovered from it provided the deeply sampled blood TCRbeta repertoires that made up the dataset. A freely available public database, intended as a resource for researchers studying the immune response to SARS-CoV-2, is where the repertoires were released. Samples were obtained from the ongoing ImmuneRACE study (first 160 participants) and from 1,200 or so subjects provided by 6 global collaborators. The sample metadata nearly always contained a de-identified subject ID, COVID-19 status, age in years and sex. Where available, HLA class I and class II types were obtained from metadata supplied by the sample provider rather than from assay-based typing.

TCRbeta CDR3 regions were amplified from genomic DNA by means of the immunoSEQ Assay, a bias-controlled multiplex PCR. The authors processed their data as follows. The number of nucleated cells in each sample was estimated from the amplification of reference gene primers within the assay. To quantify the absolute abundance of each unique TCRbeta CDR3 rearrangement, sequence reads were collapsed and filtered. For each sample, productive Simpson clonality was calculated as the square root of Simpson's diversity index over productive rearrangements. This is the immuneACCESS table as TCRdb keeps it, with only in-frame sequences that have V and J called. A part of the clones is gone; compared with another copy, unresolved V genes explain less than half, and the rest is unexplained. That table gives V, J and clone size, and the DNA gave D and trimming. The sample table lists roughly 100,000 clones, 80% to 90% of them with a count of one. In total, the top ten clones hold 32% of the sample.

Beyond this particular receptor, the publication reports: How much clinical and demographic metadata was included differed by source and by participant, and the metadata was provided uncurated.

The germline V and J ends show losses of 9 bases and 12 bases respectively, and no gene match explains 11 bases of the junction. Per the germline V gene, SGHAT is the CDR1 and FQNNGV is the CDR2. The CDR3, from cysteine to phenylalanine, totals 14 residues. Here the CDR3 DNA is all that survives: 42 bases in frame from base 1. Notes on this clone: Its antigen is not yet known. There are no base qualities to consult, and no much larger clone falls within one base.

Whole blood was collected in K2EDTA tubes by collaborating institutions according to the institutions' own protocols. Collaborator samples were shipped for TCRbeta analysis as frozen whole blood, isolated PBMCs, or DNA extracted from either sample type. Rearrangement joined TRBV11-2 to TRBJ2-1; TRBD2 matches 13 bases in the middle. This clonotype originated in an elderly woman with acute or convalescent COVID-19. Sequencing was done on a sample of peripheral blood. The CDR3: CASCPGLAGEVQFF. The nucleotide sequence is TGTGCCAGTTGCCCCGGACTAGCGGGGGAGGTGCAGTTCTTC.